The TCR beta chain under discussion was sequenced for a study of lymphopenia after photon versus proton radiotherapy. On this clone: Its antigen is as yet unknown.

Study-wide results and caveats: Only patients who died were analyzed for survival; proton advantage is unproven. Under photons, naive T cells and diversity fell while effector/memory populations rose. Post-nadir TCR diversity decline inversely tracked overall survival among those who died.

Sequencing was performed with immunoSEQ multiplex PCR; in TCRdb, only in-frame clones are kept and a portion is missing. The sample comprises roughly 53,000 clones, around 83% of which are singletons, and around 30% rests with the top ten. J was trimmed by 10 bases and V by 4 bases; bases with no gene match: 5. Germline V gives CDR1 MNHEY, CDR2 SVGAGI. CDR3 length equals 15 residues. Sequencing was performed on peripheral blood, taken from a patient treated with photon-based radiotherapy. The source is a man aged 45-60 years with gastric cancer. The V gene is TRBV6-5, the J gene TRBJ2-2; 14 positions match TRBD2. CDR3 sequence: CASSSGLAGVLELFF. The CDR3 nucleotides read TGTGCCAGCAGTTCGGGACTAGCGGGAGTCCTGGAGCTGTTTTTT.